This T cell receptor beta chain derives from a study of cytomegalovirus exposure and HLA in healthy donors. This clone was detected only a few times. The CDR3 loop spans 14 amino acids. PCR employed 60 Vbeta and 13 Jbeta primers. The method was immunoSEQ multiplex PCR; TCRdb's version includes in-frame clones alone and lacks a portion of them. The data contain 85,000 to 90,000 clones, 67% of them seen just once; the ten biggest clones take up under 2.5%. Nominally healthy donors were sampled, though unrecorded immune exposures were likely. Sequencing used PBMCs. The gene calls are TRBV21-1 and TRBJ1-2. TRBV21-1 is listed as a pseudogene. The sequence was obtained from a man between 25 and 39 years old in good health and CMV-seronegative. Here the CDR3 DNA reads TGTGCCAGCAGCAAAGGCGGGTCTAACTATGGCTACACCTTC. Translation: CASSKGGSNYGYTF.